The T cell receptor beta chain under discussion was sequenced for a study of blood T cell repertoires in COVID-19. On the study more broadly: COVID-19 samples from acute and convalescent phases originated in the United States, Italy and Spain.

From germline, CDR1 is MGHRA and CDR2 YSYEKL. This CDR3 contains 18 residues. Losses at the gene ends were 2 bases for V and 3 bases for J; bases not matched to a gene: 13. Generated by immunoSEQ multiplex PCR, the TCRdb table keeps only in-frame clones and is missing some. Of more than 250,000 clones listed, about 87% were seen once; the top ten hold approximately 5%. Those who participated ranged in age from roughly 18 to 89 years and resided in 24 US areas. Sequenced sample: PBMCs or T cells enriched from blood (not recorded which). V and J are TRBV4-1 and TRBJ2-1; 7 bases fit TRBD2. The source of this sequence is a woman in her twenties or thirties who had recovered from COVID-19. CDR3 sequence reads: CASSQYFLRASGYNEQFF. The CDR3 coding sequence is TGCGCCAGCAGCCAATACTTCTTGCGGGCTAGCGGCTACAATGAGCAGTTCTTC.